The clone carrying this T cell receptor beta chain was picked up one time. Participant ages covered roughly 18 to 89 years across 24 US areas. Each participant's cohort was designated according to participant-reported clinical history. Two negative PCRs, clearance, or symptom resolution were required of recovered Cohort 3 donors. The data stem from a study of blood T cell repertoires in COVID-19. About the research overall: PBMCs, B-cell-depleted T cells, or T cells provided the cDNA or gDNA that made up the material.

TCRdb's table, derived via immunoSEQ multiplex PCR, lists solely in-frame clones and lacks some. The table includes about 160,000 clones, 80% to 90% detected once. The V end was cut by 3 bases, the J end by 5 bases, with 4 bases between. The CDR3 covers 12 residues. CDR1 is KGHDR and CDR2 is SFDVKD in the germline V gene. The sequenced sample was PBMCs or T cells enriched from blood (not recorded which). The J gene is TRBJ1-5, the V gene TRBV24-1; no reliable D call. The sequence was obtained from a woman between 50 and 59 years old who had recovered from COVID-19. CDR3 amino acids: CATSDRDQPQHF. CDR3 nucleotides: TGTGCCACCAGTGATCGGGATCAGCCCCAGCATTTT.